What follows describes a single TCR beta chain. These data come from a study of blood T cell repertoires in COVID-19. Profiling relied on immunoSEQ multiplex PCR, and the TCRdb table lists in-frame clones only, not all of them. The table lists 190,000 or so clones, about 95% of them singletons, with roughly 0.7% in the top ten. The CDR3 is 15 amino acids. Per germline, CDR1 MGHRA and CDR2 YSYEKL. After removal of 3 bases from V and 7 bases from J, the junction contained 5 bases not matched to a gene. The chain uses TRBV4-1 and TRBJ1-6, with 8 bases fitting TRBD1. The sequence was collected from a man aged 30-40 years with COVID-19, enrolled during active disease. Sequencing was carried out using peripheral blood. For the CDR3, the DNA is TGCGCCAGCAGCCAGGTAGGACAGGGCAATTCACCCCTCCACTTT. Translation gives CASSQVGQGNSPLHF.